This T cell receptor (beta chain) came from a study of blood T cells in healthy people across ages. Study-level results: Fewer expanded clones and more diversity marked long-lived versus aged donors. Possibly confounding the expanded clonotype changes was the fact that donor CMV status was unknown.

This CDR3 comprises 14 residues. Looked up from germline, CDR1 is DFQATT and CDR2 is SNEGSKA (reference sequence). Trimming removed 2 bases from V and 2 bases from J; junction bases left unmatched: 3. The authors ran a second PCR of roughly 7 to 11 cycles using a sample-barcoded 5' primer and a J-beta primer mix. The yield of each sample was at least 3 million CDR3-containing paired-end reads. TCRdb used MiXCR to reprocess the 5' RACE reads, holding one entry per CDR3 protein. In the table there are 1.5 million to 2 million distinct CDR3 sequences, 39% of which are singletons. Every participating donor contributed about 10 milliliters of peripheral blood through a draw. With respect to this clonotype: Its antigen remains unidentified.

The sequencing sample was made of blood. This sequence was found in a human donor in good health. The chain is built from TRBV20-1 and TRBJ1-2, with 9 bases identical to TRBD1. The CDR3 DNA follows: TGCAGTGCTAGATCGACAGGGGGGAACTATGGCTACACCTTC. Translated, it gives CSARSTGGNYGYTF.